This T cell receptor beta chain was obtained from a study of early T cells in non-severe SARS-CoV-2 infection. MiXCR, run by TCRdb on the 5' RACE reads, gives a single entry per CDR3 protein. The sample yields about 57,000 distinct CDR3 sequences, 10% to 15% seen once. Trimming took 0 bases from V and 7 from J; bases not matched to a gene: 6. Looked up from germline, CDR1 is SGHRS and CDR2 is YFSETQ. This CDR3 contains 14 residues. This receptor was identified in an adult who was a healthcare worker with PCR-confirmed SARS-CoV-2 infection or an uninfected control (not recorded which). Sequences were obtained from whole blood. This sequence joins TRBV5-1 and TRBJ2-5, with 7 bases aligning to TRBD1. The CDR3 DNA reads as TGCGCCAGCAGCTTGGGACAGGGCGCGGGGACCCAGTACTTC. This encodes CASSLGQGAGTQYF. The entire variable domain, with the rest obtained from reference TRBV5-1 and TRBJ2-5, is as follows: KAGVTQTPRYLIKTRGQQVTLSCSPISGHRSVSWYQQTPGQGLQFLFEYFSETQRNKGNFPGRFSGRQFSNSRSEMNVSTLELGDSALYLCASSLGQGAGTQYFGPGTRLLVL.